This T cell receptor beta chain was sequenced during a study of cytomegalovirus exposure and HLA in healthy donors. Germline-derived CDR1 and CDR2 are SSHAT and FNYEAQ (reference sequence). The CDR3 is 14 residues long. To note about this clone: Its antigen is undetermined. Its ends do not fully match the called genes, so a read error is possible.

Study-level findings and limits: Exclusion as indistinguishable affected some V segments, including TRBV6-2 and TRBV6-3.

Primers included in the PCR were 60 Vbeta and 13 Jbeta primers. Sequencing used immunoSEQ multiplex PCR; TCRdb keeps in-frame clones, though not all of them. This table holds under 120,000 clones. This chain links TRBV7-7 with TRBJ2-1; weak D call: TRBD2 (5 bases). The sequence came from a man aged 45-65 years in good health and CMV-seronegative. Sequencing input: PBMCs. CDR3 sequence reads: CASSPGNSYNEQFF. The CDR3 DNA sequence: TGTGCTAGCAGCCCCGGGAACTCCTACAATGAGCAGTTCTTC.